This T cell receptor beta chain was identified in a study of T cell responses to AZD1222 COVID-19 vaccine. To note about this clone: Its antigen is not identified.

CDR3 size: 13 residues. V gave up 8 bases and J gave up 1 base, with 10 bases separating them. Germline V lookup: CDR1 MNHEY, CDR2 SMNVEV (reference sequence). Repertoires were generated with immunoSEQ multiplex PCR, while TCRdb's copy carries only in-frame clones and drops some. The data hold 100,000 to 150,000 clones, with approximately 90% observed a single time. General observations from the study: Nearly half of spike-specific TCRs reportedly target unmutated variant regions. Only a handful of AZD1222 recipients, about six in all, had baseline seropositivity.

The sequenced sample was peripheral blood, obtained on day 0 of AZD1222 vaccination. The origin of this receptor is an adult in good health. The V gene is TRBV27, the J gene TRBJ2-3, with D possibly being TRBD2 (5 bases). The CDR3 bases are TGTGCCAGCCGGGGATGGGGCACAGATACGCAGTATTTT. It translates to CASRGWGTDTQYF.